This T cell receptor (beta chain) is from a study of Ad26.COV2.S vaccination and SARS-CoV-2 variants. Study context: Donor was in the COV1001 Ad26.COV2.S trial arm. Ad26.COV2.S was injected intramuscularly once or twice, 56 days apart.

Treatment here: approximately 18 received Ad26.COV2.S at low or high dose, single or two shots; several received placebo; per-sample allocation not given. The samples were gathered on day 63 after the first injection of vaccine or placebo. The table lists this clone with a count of one. Generated by immunoSEQ multiplex PCR, the TCRdb table keeps only in-frame clones and is missing some. The data contain about 480,000 clones, roughly 87% of them singletons. The V gene's germline CDR1 is ENHRY and CDR2 SYGVKD. This CDR3 comprises 13 residues. Trimming pared 10 bases from V and 2 bases from J, leaving 12 bases between.

This sequence was found in a person aged 18-65 years who received the Ad26.COV2.S COVID-19 vaccine or a placebo. The rearrangement links TRBV10-3 to TRBJ2-1; the D gene is possibly TRBD2 (6 bases). The sequencing here drew on peripheral blood, taken in a trial of Ad26.COV2.S vaccine versus placebo. CDR3 residues: CATASDTYNEQFF. In DNA, the CDR3 is TGTGCCACCGCTAGCGACACCTACAATGAGCAGTTCTTC.